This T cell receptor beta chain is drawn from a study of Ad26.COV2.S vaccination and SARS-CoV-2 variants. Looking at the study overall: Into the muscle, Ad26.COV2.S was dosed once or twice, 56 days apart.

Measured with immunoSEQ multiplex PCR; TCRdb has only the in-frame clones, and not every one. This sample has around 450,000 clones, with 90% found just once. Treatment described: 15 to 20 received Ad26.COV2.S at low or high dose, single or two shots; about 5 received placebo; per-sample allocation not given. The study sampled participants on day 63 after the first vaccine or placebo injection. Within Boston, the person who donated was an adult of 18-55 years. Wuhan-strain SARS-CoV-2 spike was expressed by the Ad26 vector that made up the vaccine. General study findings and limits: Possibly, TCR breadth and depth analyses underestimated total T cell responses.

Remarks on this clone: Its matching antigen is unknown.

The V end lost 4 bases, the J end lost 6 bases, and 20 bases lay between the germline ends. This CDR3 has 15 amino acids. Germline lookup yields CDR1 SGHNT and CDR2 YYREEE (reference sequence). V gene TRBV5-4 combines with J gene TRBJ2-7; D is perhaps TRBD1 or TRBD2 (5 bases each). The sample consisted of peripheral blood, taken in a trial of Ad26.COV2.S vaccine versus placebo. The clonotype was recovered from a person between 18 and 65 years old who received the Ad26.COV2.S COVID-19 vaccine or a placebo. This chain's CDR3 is CASSPSGHPPAEQYF. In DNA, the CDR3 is TGTGCCAGCAGCCCGTCGGGGCACCCCCCGGCCGAGCAGTACTTC.